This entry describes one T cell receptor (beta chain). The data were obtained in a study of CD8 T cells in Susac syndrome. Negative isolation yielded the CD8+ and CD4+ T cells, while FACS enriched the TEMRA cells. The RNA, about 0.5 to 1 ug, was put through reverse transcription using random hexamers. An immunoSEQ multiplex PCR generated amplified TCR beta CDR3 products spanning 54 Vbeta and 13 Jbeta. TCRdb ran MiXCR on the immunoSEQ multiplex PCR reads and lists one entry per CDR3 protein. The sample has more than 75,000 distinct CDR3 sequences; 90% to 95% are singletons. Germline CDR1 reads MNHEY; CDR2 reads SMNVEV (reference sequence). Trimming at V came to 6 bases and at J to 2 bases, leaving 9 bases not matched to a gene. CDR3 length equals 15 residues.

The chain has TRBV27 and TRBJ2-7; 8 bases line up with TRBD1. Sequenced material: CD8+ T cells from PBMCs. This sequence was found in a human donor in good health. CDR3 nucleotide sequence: TGTGCCAGCAGCCATCCAGGACAGGGTGCCTACGAGCAGTACTTC. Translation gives CASSHPGQGAYEQYF.